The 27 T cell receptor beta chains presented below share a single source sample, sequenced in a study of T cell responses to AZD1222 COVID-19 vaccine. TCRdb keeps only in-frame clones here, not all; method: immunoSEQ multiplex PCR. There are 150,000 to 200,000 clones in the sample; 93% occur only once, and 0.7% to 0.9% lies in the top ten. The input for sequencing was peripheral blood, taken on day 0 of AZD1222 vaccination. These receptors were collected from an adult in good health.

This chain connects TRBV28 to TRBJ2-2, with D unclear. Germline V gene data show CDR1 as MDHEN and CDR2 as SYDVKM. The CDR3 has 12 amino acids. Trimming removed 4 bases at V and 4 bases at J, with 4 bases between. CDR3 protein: CASSSGTGELFF. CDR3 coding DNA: TGTGCCAGCAGTTCGGGCACCGGGGAGCTGTTTTTT.

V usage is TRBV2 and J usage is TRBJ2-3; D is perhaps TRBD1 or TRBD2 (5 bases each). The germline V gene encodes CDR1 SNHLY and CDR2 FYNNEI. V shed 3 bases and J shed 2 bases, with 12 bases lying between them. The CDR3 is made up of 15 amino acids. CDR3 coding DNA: TGTGCCAGCAGTGACAGAGGGGCGGACACAGATACGCAGTATTTT. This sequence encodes CASSDRGADTDTQYF.

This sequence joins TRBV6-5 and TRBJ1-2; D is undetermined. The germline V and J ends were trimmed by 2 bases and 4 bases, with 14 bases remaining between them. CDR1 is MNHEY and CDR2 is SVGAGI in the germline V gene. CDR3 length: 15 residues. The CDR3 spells CASSYAAEKVYGYTF. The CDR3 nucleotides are TGTGCCAGCAGTTACGCAGCAGAAAAGGTCTATGGCTACACCTTC.

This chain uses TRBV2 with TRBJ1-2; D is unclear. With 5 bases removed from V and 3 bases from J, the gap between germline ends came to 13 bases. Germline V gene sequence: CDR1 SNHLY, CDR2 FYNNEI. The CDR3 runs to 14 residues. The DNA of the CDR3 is TGTGCCAGCAGTTTTGCAGGTGCAGACTATGGCTACACCTTC. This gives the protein CASSFAGADYGYTF. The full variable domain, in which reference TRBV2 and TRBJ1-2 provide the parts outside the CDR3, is EPEVTQTPSHQVTQMGQEVILRCVPISNHLYFYWYRQILGQKVEFLVSFYNNEISEKSEIFDDQFSVERPDGSNFTLKIRSTKLEDSAMYFCASSFAGADYGYTFGSGTRLTVV.

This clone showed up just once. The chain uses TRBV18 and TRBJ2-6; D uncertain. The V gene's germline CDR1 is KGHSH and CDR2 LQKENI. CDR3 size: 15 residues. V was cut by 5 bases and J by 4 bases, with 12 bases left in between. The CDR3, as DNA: TGTGCCAGCTCAGCAGAAGGGCCCGGGGCCAACGTCCTGACTTTC. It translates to CASSAEGPGANVLTF.

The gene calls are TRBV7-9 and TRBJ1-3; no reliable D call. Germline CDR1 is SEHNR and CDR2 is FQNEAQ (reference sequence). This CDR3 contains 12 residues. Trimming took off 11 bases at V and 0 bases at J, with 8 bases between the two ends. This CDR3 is CAWTTSGNTIYF. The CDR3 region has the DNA TGTGCCTGGACCACCTCTGGAAACACCATATATTTT.

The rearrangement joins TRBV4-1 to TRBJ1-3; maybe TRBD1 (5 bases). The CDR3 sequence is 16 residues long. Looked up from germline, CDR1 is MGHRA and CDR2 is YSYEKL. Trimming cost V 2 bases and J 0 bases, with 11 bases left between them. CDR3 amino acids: CASSQPRDGSGNTIYF. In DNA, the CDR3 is TGCGCCAGCAGCCAACCCCGGGACGGCTCTGGAAACACCATATATTTT.

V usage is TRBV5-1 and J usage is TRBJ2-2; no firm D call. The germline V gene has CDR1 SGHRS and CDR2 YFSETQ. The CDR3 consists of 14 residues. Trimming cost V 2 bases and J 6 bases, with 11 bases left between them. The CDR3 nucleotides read TGCGCCAGCAGCTTCGGTTCCCCGGCCGGGGAGCTGTTTTTT. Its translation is CASSFGSPAGELFF.

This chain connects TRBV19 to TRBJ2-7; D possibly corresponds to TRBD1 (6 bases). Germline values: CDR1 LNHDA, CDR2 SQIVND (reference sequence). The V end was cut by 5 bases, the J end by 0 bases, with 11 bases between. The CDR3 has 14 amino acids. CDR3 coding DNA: TGTGCCAGTAGTCGGACAGCCAGCTCCTACGAGCAGTACTTC. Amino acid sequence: CASSRTASSYEQYF.

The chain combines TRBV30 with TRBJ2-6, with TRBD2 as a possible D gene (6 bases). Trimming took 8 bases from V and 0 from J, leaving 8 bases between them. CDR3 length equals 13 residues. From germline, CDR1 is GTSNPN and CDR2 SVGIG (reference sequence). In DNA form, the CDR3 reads TGTGCCCAGGAGGGCTCTGGGGCCAACGTCCTGACTTTC. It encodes CAQEGSGANVLTF.

Here the CDR3 reads CASSQADNSPLHF. The CDR3 nucleotides read TGTGCCAGCAGCCAAGCCGATAATTCACCCCTCCACTTT. The chain uses TRBV14 and TRBJ1-6; no reliable D call. The V end was cut by 1 base, the J end by 5 bases, with 3 bases between. The germline V gene has CDR1 SGHDN and CDR2 FVKESK. The CDR3 is 13 residues long.

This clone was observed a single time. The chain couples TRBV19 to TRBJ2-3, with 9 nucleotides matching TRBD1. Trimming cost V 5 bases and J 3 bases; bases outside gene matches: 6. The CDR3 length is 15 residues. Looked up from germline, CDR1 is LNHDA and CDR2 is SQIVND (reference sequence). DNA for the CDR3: TGTGCCAGTAGTCGGACAGGGGATGTTACAGATACGCAGTATTTT. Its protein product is CASSRTGDVTDTQYF.

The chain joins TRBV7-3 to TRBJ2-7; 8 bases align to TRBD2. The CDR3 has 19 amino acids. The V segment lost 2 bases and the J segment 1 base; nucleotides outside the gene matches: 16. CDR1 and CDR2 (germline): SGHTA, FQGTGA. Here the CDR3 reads CASSLLHVTRASGSYEQYF. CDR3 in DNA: TGTGCCAGCAGCTTACTTCATGTTACGAGGGCTAGCGGGTCCTACGAGCAGTACTTC.

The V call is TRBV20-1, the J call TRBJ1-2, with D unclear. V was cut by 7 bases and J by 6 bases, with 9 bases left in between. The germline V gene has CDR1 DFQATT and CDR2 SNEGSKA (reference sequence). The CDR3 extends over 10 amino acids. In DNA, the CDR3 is TGCAGTGTTCTGGGGAATGGCTACACCTTC. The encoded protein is CSVLGNGYTF.

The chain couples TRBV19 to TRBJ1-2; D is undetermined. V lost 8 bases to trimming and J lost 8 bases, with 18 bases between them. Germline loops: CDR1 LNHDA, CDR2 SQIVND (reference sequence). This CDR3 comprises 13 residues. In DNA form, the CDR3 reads TGTGCCAGTCGGGGAAGGAGGCCGGGAGGCTACACCTTC. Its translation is CASRGRRPGGYTF.

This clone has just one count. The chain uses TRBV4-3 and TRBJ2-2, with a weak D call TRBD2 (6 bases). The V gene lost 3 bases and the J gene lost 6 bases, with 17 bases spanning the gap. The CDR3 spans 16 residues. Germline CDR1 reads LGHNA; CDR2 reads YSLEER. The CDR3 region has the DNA TGCGCCAGCAGCCAGCTTTGGGGGGAATCGTCCGGGGAGCTGTTTTTT. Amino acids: CASSQLWGESSGELFF.

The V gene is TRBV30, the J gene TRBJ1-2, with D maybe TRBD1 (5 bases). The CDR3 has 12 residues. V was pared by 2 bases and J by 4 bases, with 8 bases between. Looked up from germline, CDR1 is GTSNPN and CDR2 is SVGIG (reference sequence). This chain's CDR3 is CAWSQGTYGYTF. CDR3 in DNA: TGTGCCTGGAGTCAAGGGACCTATGGCTACACCTTC.

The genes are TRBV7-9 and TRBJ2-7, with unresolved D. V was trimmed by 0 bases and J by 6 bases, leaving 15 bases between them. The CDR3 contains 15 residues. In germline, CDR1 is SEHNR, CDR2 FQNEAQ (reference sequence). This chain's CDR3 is CASSLAGSNSFEQYF. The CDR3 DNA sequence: TGTGCCAGCAGCTTAGCGGGGTCCAATAGTTTCGAGCAGTACTTC.

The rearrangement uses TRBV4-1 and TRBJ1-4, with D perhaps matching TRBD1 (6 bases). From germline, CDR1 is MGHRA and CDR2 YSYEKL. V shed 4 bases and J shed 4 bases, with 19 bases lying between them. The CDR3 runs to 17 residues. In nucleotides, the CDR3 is TGCGCCAGCAGCCTTTGGGGGTTACAGGGCGGTAATGAAAAACTGTTTTTT. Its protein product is CASSLWGLQGGNEKLFF.

The CDR3 spells CASSDEGAGAGELFF. CDR3 nucleotides: TGCGCCAGCAGTGACGAGGGAGCGGGGGCCGGGGAGCTGTTTTTT. V and J are TRBV10-1 and TRBJ2-2, with TRBD2 matching over 8 bases. The V gene's germline CDR1 is WNHNN and CDR2 SYGVQD (reference sequence). This CDR3 has 15 amino acids. The V and J ends lost 3 bases and 6 bases, in that order; junction bases with no gene match: 6.

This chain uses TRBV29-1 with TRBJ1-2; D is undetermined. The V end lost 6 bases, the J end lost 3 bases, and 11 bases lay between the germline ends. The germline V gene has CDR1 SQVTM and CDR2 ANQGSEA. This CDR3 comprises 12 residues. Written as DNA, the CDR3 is TGCAGCGTGTGGCAGGCTGACTATGGCTACACCTTC. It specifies CSVWQADYGYTF.

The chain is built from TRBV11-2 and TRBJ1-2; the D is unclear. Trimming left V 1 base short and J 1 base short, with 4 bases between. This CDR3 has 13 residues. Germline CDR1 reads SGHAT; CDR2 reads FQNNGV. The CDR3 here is CASSLVRNYGYTF. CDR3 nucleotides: TGTGCCAGCAGCTTAGTACGTAACTATGGCTACACCTTC.

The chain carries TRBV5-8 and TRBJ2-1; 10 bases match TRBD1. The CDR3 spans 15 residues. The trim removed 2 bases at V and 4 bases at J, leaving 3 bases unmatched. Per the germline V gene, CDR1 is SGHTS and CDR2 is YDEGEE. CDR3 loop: CASSFRDRGYNEQFF. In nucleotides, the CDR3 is TGTGCCAGCAGCTTCCGGGACAGGGGATACAATGAGCAGTTCTTC.

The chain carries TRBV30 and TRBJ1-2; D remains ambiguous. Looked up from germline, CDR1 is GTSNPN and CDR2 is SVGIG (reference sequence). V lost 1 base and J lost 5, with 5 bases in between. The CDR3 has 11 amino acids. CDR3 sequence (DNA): TGTGCCTGGAGTGATCTTTATGGCTACACCTTC. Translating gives CAWSDLYGYTF.

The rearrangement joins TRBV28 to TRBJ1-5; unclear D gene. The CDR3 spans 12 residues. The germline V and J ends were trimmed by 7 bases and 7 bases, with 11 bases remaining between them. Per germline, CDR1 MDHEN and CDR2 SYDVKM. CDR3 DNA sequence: TGTGCCAGCACCCAGTACCGGCAGCCCCAGCATTTT. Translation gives CASTQYRQPQHF.

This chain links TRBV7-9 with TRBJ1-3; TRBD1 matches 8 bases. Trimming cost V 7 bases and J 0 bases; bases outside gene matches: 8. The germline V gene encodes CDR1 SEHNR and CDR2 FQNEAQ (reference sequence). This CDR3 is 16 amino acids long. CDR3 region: CASTGTGRGSGNTIYF. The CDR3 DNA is TGTGCCAGCACCGGGACAGGAAGGGGCTCTGGAAACACCATATATTTT.

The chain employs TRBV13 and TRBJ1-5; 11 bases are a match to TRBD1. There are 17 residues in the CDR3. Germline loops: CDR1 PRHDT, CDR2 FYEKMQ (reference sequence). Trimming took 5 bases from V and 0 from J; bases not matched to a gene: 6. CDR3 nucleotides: TGTGCCAGCAGCCGGACAGGGGGCCTGTATAGCAATCAGCCCCAGCATTTT. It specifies CASSRTGGLYSNQPQHF.